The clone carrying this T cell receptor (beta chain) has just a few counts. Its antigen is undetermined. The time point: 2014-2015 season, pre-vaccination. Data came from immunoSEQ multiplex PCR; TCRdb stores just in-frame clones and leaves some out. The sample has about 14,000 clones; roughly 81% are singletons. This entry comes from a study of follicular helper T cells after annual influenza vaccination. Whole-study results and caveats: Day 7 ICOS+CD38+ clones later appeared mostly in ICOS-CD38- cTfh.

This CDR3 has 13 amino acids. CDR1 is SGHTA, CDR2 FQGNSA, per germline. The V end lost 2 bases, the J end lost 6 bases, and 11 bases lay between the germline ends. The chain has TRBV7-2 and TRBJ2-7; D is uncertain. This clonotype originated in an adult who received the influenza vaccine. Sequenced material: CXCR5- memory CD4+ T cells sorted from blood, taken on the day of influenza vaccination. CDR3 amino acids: CASSLLWQSEQYF. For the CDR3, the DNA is TGTGCCAGCAGCTTATTGTGGCAATCCGAGCAGTACTTC.